Following are 26 T cell receptor beta chains from one sample sequenced in a study of blood T cells in healthy people across ages. Primers used in a second PCR of roughly 7 to 12 cycles were a sample-barcoded 5' primer and a J-beta primer mix. Using its own MiXCR run on the 5' RACE reads, TCRdb lists one record per CDR3 protein. Among fewer than 800,000 distinct CDR3 sequences listed, more than 20% were seen once. The same data also contributed to another study, on T cells of mothers and their children.

Sequencing used blood. The source of these receptors is a boy between 10 and 17 years old in good health.

V and J are TRBV11-2 and TRBJ1-1; TRBD1 might be the D (6 bases). CDR3 length: 15 residues. The V and J ends lost 5 bases and 1 base respectively, with 14 bases between them. Germline CDR1 is SGHAT and CDR2 is FQNNGV. The DNA of the CDR3 is TGTGCCAGCAGCAGGGGGTGGAGGGGGAACACTGAAGCTTTCTTT. The encoded protein is CASSRGWRGNTEAFF.

This clonotype has just a few counts. The V gene is TRBV3-1, the J gene TRBJ2-1, with D possibly TRBD1 on 5 matching bases. The ends were cut back, 1 base at V and 9 bases at J, with 10 bases in the middle. Germline V gene sequence: CDR1 LGHDT, CDR2 YNNKEL (reference sequence). CDR3 size: 13 residues. CDR3 nucleotide sequence: TGTGCCAGCAGCCAAGCAGGGTGGAGTGAGCAGTTCTTC. This translates into CASSQAGWSEQFF.

This clonotype was seen once. The rearrangement joins TRBV7-2 to TRBJ2-5; no clear D. Deletions cut 2 bases from V and 4 bases from J, with 11 bases between. The CDR3 contains 14 residues. CDR1 is SGHTA and CDR2 is FQGNSA in the germline V gene. The chain's CDR3 is CASSLRRPLETQYF. The CDR3 DNA is TGTGCCAGCAGCTTAAGGCGACCCCTAGAGACCCAGTACTTC.

The chain joins TRBV12-3 or TRBV12-4 to TRBJ1-1; weak D call: TRBD1 (6 bases). Trimming removed 4 bases from V and 9 bases from J, with 9 bases in between. This CDR3 has 11 residues. CDR3 sequence: CASSSDRKAFF. The CDR3 DNA reads TGTGCCAGCAGTTCGGACAGAAAAGCTTTCTTT.

The table lists this clonotype with a few counts. The J gene is TRBJ2-5, the V gene TRBV7-6, with D maybe TRBD1 (6 bases). With the DNA end fitting TRBJ2-7 better, the J assignment may be wrong. There are 15 residues in the CDR3. Germline CDR1 and CDR2: SGHVS and FNYEAQ. In DNA, the CDR3 is TGTGCCAGCAGCTTAGCTGGGGGCTTCTCCTACGAGCAGTACTTC. It yields the protein CASSLAGGFSYEQYF.

This clonotype has just one count. The rearrangement uses TRBV7-2 and TRBJ2-3; D is unresolved. Trimming left V 1 base short and J 6 bases short, with 14 bases between. The CDR3 extends over 15 amino acids. The germline V gene encodes CDR1 SGHTA and CDR2 FQGNSA. CDR3 sequence: CASSLGSISSDTQYF. CDR3 DNA sequence: TGTGCCAGCAGCTTAGGGAGTATTAGCAGCGATACGCAGTATTTT.

The V call is TRBV7-2, the J call TRBJ2-5; no clear D. The CDR3 runs 14 residues. CDR1 is SGHTA and CDR2 is FQGNSA in the germline V gene. The V end lost 0 bases, the J end lost 4 bases, and 9 bases lay between the germline ends. CDR3 in amino acids: CASSLAPGGETQYF. DNA of the CDR3: TGTGCCAGCAGCTTAGCGCCGGGTGGAGAGACCCAGTACTTC.

This chain links TRBV6-5 with TRBJ1-1; weak D call: TRBD1 (5 bases). CDR1 and CDR2 (germline): MNHEY, SVGAGI. CDR3 length: 15 residues. V lost 3 bases and J lost 1, with 12 bases in between. CDR3 protein: CASSYMEGRNTEAFF. The CDR3 DNA follows: TGTGCCAGCAGTTATATGGAGGGGCGGAACACTGAAGCTTTCTTT.

In its sample, this clonotype was seen a few times. The rearrangement links TRBV13 to TRBJ1-6; D remains unclear. Per the germline V gene, CDR1 is PRHDT and CDR2 is FYEKMQ (reference sequence). Trimming removed 0 bases from V and 3 bases from J, with 9 bases in between. This CDR3 comprises 16 residues. The CDR3 protein is CASSLGPAVYNSPLHF. CDR3 sequence (DNA): TGTGCCAGCAGCTTAGGCCCGGCAGTCTATAATTCACCCCTCCACTTT.

This clonotype was counted a few times. The DNA for the CDR3 is TGTGCCATCAGATCCGGGACGGAGGAGACCCAGTACTTC. Its protein is CAIRSGTEETQYF. J is TRBJ2-5 and V is TRBV10-3; the D call may be TRBD1 or TRBD2 (5 bases each). The CDR3 has 13 amino acids. V gave up 6 bases and J gave up 5 bases, with 13 bases separating them. Germline assignment: CDR1 ENHRY and CDR2 SYGVKD.

This clonotype was seen only a few times. One junction end does not reproduce the germline sequence, and a read error may be involved. This chain uses TRBV15 with TRBJ2-5; 13 bases are a match to TRBD2. The last part of the DNA fits TRBJ2-1 better; the J call may be wrong. Germline assignment: CDR1 LNHNV and CDR2 YYDKDF (reference sequence). There are 15 residues in the CDR3. CDR3 region: CATSARLAGGNGQFF. The CDR3 DNA follows: TGTGCCACCAGCGCCCGACTAGCGGGGGGCAATGGGCAGTTCTTC.

This clonotype has a handful of counts. The J gene is TRBJ2-5, the V gene TRBV28; unclear D gene. This CDR3 region has 13 residues. V lost 5 bases to trimming and J lost 2 bases, with 9 bases between them. Looked up from germline, CDR1 is MDHEN and CDR2 is SYDVKM. The CDR3 reads CASSRTQQETQYF. For the CDR3, the DNA is TGTGCCAGCAGTCGGACGCAACAAGAGACCCAGTACTTC.

This chain connects TRBV3-1 to TRBJ2-3; D is perhaps TRBD1 (7 bases). Germline V CDR1 and CDR2: LGHDT, YNNKEL (reference sequence). Trimming left V 8 bases short and J 6 bases short, with 24 bases between. This CDR3 has 16 amino acids. In DNA form, the CDR3 reads TGTGCCAGCGGAACGGGGGACAGCGGAAGATACGATACGCAGTATTTT. Translated, it gives CASGTGDSGRYDTQYF.

V gene TRBV7-9 combines with J gene TRBJ2-7; 7 bases align to TRBD1. The V segment lost 1 base and the J segment 4 bases; nucleotides outside the gene matches: 13. Per the germline V gene, CDR1 is SEHNR and CDR2 is FQNEAQ (reference sequence). The CDR3 runs 17 residues. The CDR3 DNA follows: TGTGCCAGCAGCTTAGGACAGGGCCCGTCTCACCATTACGAGCAGTACTTC. Translating gives CASSLGQGPSHHYEQYF.

CDR3 in DNA: TGTGCCAGTAAGGCGGGCGACAGGGTCTGGACTGAAGCTTTCTTT. This translates into CASKAGDRVWTEAFF. The chain has TRBV19 and TRBJ1-1; the match to TRBD1 covers 7 bases. The CDR3 sequence is 15 residues long. Germline CDR1 reads LNHDA; CDR2 reads SQIVND (reference sequence). The ends lost 7 bases at V and 5 bases at J; junction bases unmatched: 13.

V is TRBV9 and J is TRBJ2-1; 9 bases align to TRBD2. Per germline, CDR1 SGDLS and CDR2 YYNGEE. J lost 7 bases, V lost 2 bases, and 10 bases had no gene match. The CDR3 loop spans 16 amino acids. The chain's CDR3 is CASSVLGGRAWNEQFF. In DNA form, the CDR3 reads TGTGCCAGCAGCGTCCTTGGCGGGAGGGCCTGGAATGAGCAGTTCTTC.

This clonotype was counted a few times. The chain has TRBV3-1 and TRBJ1-2; the match to TRBD1 covers 9 bases. With V trimmed by 2 bases and J by 6 bases, 4 bases remained unmatched. Germline CDR1 reads LGHDT; CDR2 reads YNNKEL (reference sequence). The CDR3 is 14 residues long. The CDR3 loop reads CASSQTGQGNGYTF. Written as DNA, the CDR3 is TGTGCCAGCAGCCAAACCGGACAGGGGAATGGCTACACCTTC.

This clonotype occurred a few times. The chain combines TRBV7-8 with TRBJ2-3; 7 nucleotides line up with TRBD2. The germline V gene encodes CDR1 SGHVS and CDR2 FQNEAQ. Trimming took 1 base from V and 4 from J; bases not matched to a gene: 5. The CDR3 contains 15 residues. In DNA, the CDR3 is TGTGCCAGCAGCTTAGATCGGGGGGACGCAGATACGCAGTATTTT. Its protein product is CASSLDRGDADTQYF.

This clonotype was counted between two and nine times. The chain joins TRBV20-1 to TRBJ2-5, with a possible D match to TRBD2 (5 bases). The J call is uncertain, as TRBJ2-1 better fits the DNA end. CDR3 length equals 16 residues. The germline CDR1 and CDR2 sequences are DFQATT and SNEGSKA (reference sequence). The CDR3: CSARDLGWRVMDEQFF. The CDR3 bases are TGCAGTGCTAGAGATCTCGGGTGGCGGGTGATGGATGAGCAGTTCTTC.

This clonotype was seen a few times. The chain carries TRBV3-1 and TRBJ2-3; possible D gene TRBD1, 5 bases. There are 15 residues in the CDR3. Germline lookup yields CDR1 LGHDT and CDR2 YNNKEL (reference sequence). Trimming stripped 4 bases from V and 4 bases from J, with 15 bases between. This CDR3 reads CASSPRGRAADTQYF. The CDR3 nucleotides read TGTGCCAGCAGCCCCCGTGGCAGGGCTGCAGATACGCAGTATTTT.

The chain recombines TRBV11-2 with TRBJ2-1; D is possibly TRBD1 (5 bases). The CDR3 contains 13 residues. Deletions cut 5 bases from V and 4 bases from J, with 9 bases between. Germline CDR1 is SGHAT and CDR2 is FQNNGV. The CDR3 DNA is TGTGCCAGCAGCATGACAGAGTACAATGAGCAGTTCTTC. Its protein product is CASSMTEYNEQFF.

This clonotype occurred a few times. This chain links TRBV20-1 with TRBJ1-4; 10 bases match TRBD1. Germline V lookup: CDR1 DFQATT, CDR2 SNEGSKA (reference sequence). J gave up 4 bases and V 6 bases, and 5 bases lay outside the gene matches. This CDR3 is built from 14 residues. The CDR3 nucleotides read TGCAGTGCCTTCCGGACAGGGGGTAATGAAAAACTGTTTTTT. Translation: CSAFRTGGNEKLFF.

The CDR3 DNA reads TGTGCCAGCAGCCAAGATAAATGGGGACAGGGGAACGAGCAGTACTTC. Protein: CASSQDKWGQGNEQYF. The chain employs TRBV14 and TRBJ2-7; TRBD1 agrees at 10 bases. The ends lost 0 bases at V and 5 bases at J; junction bases unmatched: 7. The CDR3 covers 16 residues. Germline assignment: CDR1 SGHDN and CDR2 FVKESK.

This sequence joins TRBV4-1 and TRBJ2-7; D remains ambiguous. Germline V gives CDR1 MGHRA, CDR2 YSYEKL. V lost 3 bases and J lost 0, with 9 bases in between. This CDR3 has 14 amino acids. Here the CDR3 DNA reads TGCGCCAGCAGCCATGACCGACCCTCCTACGAGCAGTACTTC. This translates into CASSHDRPSYEQYF.

This chain joins TRBV7-2 and TRBJ2-5, with TRBD2 matching over 7 bases. The CDR3 runs 15 residues. Unmatched junction bases numbered 7, after V lost 6 bases and J lost 0 bases. Germline assignment: CDR1 SGHTA and CDR2 FQGNSA. CDR3 loop: CASRAGLLYQETQYF. DNA for the CDR3: TGTGCCAGCAGAGCGGGACTTCTGTACCAAGAGACCCAGTACTTC.

The table lists this clonotype with a few counts. The conserved phenylalanine or tryptophan normally closing the CDR3 is absent here, so this likely arose from a read error. V and J are TRBV9 and TRBJ1-2, with a weak D call TRBD1 (5 bases). CDR3 size: 15 residues. Germline V gene data show CDR1 as SGDLS and CDR2 as YYNGEE. Trimming removed 5 bases from V and 5 bases from J, with 19 bases in between. CDR3 bases: TGTGCCAGCAGTTTCGCCGTGGGGGTGGAGTATGGCTACACCCTC. It translates to CASSFAVGVEYGYTL.